The rows below give T cell receptor beta chains drawn from one sample of a study of T cells in Graves' hyperthyroidism and ophthalmopathy. TCRdb used MiXCR to reprocess the multiplex PCR reads, holding one entry per CDR3 protein. In the table there are about 640,000 distinct CDR3 sequences, about a fifth of which are singletons. Sequenced: blood. These receptors all come from a man younger than 45 with Graves' ophthalmopathy. CDR3s include the opening cysteine and the closing phenylalanine or tryptophan. D genes are given only for firm matches. Where a row states a size, it is once, few, many or the class of an expanded clone; other rows omit it.

>-|TRBV25-1|-|TRBJ2-6
TGTGCCAGCAGTGAAGCGGGAAAAGTTAGTTCTGGGGCCAACGTCCTGACTTTC
CASSEAGKVSSGANVLTF
>-|TRBV6-1|-|TRBJ1-2
TGTGCCAGCAGAGACACGGACAGAATTGGCTACACCTTC
CASRDTDRIGYTF
>-|TRBV11-2|many|TRBJ2-7
TGTGCCAGCAGCTTCCGAAAATACGAGCAGTACTTC
CASSFRKYEQYF
>TRBD2|TRBV7-6|-|TRBJ2-1
TGTGCCAGCAGAAGACTAGCGGGAGAGGGTGAGCAGTTCTTC
CASRRLAGEGEQFF
>TRBD1|TRBV4-1|few|TRBJ1-5
TGCGCCAGCAGTCACACGGGACAGGGGGTCCAGCCCCAGCATTTT
CASSHTGQGVQPQHF
>-|TRBV10-3|few|TRBJ1-1
TGTGCCATCAGTGATGGATCTGAAGCTTTCTTT
CAISDGSEAFF
>-|TRBV2|many|TRBJ2-7
TGTGCCAGCAGGGCCCGCGGGCCATCTGGTTCCTACGAGCAGTACTTC
CASRARGPSGSYEQYF
>TRBD1|TRBV19|-|TRBJ1-5
TGTGCCAGTAGTACCCCGACAGGGGCCGTGGCGGGTTATAGCAATCAGCCCCAGCATTTT
CASSTPTGAVAGYSNQPQHF
>TRBD1|TRBV5-1|-|TRBJ2-3
TGCGCCAGCAGCCACCACAGGGGACAGACAGATACGCAGTATTTT
CASSHHRGQTDTQYF
>TRBD2|TRBV2|-|TRBJ2-2
TGTGCCGCCTTTAGCGGGGGAGACGCGAACACCGGGGAGCTGTTTTTT
CAAFSGGDANTGELFF
>-|TRBV29-1|-|TRBJ2-1
TGCAGCGCCCCGGTGGGGTTATCCTCCTACAATGAGCAGTTCTTC
CSAPVGLSSYNEQFF
>TRBD2|TRBV30|-|TRBJ2-7
TGTGCCTGGAGTAATGCGGGAGCCCCCGAGCAGTACTTC
CAWSNAGAPEQYF
>TRBD2|TRBV20-1|few|TRBJ2-1
TGCAGTGGCCTAGCGGGAGTGACTGGCAATGAGCAGTTCTTC
CSGLAGVTGNEQFF
>-|TRBV18|many|TRBJ1-2
TGTGCCAGCTCACCACCGACGGAAACTAACTATGGCTACACCTTC
CASSPPTETNYGYTF
>-|TRBV28|many|TRBJ1-2
TGTGCCAGCAGTTTATATTTAGAGAACTATGGCTACACCTTC
CASSLYLENYGYTF
>TRBD2|TRBV14|many|TRBJ2-1
TGTGCCAGCAGCCCCCTTACTAGCGGGAGGATGAATGAGCAGTTCTTC
CASSPLTSGRMNEQFF
>TRBD1|TRBV7-9|few|TRBJ2-7
TGTGCCAGCAGCGGGACAGGGAACGAGCAGTACTTC
CASSGTGNEQYF
>-|TRBV11-3|many|TRBJ2-7
TGTGCCAGCAGCCATTTCGAGGAAGGCGAGCAGTACTTC
CASSHFEEGEQYF
>TRBD2|TRBV7-3|many|TRBJ2-1
TGTGCCAGCAGTTCCAGTGCACTAGCGGGAGGCTCCAATGAGCAGTTCTTC
CASSSSALAGGSNEQFF
>-|TRBV28|few|TRBJ2-1
TGTGCCAGCAGTTTGGTAGTCACTGAGCAGTTCTTC
CASSLVVTEQFF
>TRBD2|TRBV27|few|TRBJ2-5
TGTGCCAGCAGTTTAACTAGCGGGTTTTTAGGGACCCAGTACTTC
CASSLTSGFLGTQYF
>TRBD1|TRBV28|-|TRBJ1-2
TGTGCCAGCAGTTCCGGACAGGCCATAGCTAACTATGGCTACACCTTC
CASSSGQAIANYGYTF